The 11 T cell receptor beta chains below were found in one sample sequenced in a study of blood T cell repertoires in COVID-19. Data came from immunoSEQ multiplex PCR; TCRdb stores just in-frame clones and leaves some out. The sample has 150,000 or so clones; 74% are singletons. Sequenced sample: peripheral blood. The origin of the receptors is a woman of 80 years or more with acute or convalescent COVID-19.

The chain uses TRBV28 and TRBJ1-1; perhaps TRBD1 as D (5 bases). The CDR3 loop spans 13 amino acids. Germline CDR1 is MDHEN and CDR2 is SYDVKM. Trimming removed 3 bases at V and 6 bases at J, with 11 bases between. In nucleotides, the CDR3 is TGTGCCAGCAGTTTCTCGGGGGACCCTGAAGCTTTCTTT. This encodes CASSFSGDPEAFF.

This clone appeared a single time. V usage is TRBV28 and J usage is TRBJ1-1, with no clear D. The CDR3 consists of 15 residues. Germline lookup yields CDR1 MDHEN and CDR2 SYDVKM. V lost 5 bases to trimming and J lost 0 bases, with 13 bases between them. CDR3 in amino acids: CASSAPISMNTEAFF. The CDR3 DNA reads TGTGCCAGCAGTGCCCCTATATCCATGAACACTGAAGCTTTCTTT.

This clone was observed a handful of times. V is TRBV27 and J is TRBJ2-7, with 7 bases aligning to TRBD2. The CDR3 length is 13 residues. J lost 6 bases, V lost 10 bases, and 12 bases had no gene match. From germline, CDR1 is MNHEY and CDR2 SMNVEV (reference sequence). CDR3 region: CATLRQGGREQYF. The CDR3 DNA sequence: TGTGCCACCCTGCGGCAGGGAGGGCGCGAGCAGTACTTC.

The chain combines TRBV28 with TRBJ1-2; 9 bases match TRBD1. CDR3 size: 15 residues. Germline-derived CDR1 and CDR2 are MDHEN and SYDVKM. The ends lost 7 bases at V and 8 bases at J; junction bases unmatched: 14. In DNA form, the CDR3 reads TGTGCCAGCACCAAGGGGGACAGGGATGTTTACGGCTACACCTTC. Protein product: CASTKGDRDVYGYTF.

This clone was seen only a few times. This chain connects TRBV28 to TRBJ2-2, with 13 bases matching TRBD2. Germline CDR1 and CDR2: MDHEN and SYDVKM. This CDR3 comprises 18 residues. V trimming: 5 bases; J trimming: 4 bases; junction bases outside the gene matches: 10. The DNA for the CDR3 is TGTGCCAGCAGTGCACCCGGACTAGCGGGAGTGGGCACCGGGGAGCTGTTTTTT. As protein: CASSAPGLAGVGTGELFF.

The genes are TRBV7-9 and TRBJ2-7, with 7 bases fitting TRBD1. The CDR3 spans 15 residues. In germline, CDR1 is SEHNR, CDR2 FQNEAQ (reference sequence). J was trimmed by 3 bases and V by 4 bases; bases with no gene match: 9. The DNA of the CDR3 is TGTGCCAGCAGCTCGCAGGGGGTTTTGCGCTACGAGCAGTACTTC. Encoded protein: CASSSQGVLRYEQYF.

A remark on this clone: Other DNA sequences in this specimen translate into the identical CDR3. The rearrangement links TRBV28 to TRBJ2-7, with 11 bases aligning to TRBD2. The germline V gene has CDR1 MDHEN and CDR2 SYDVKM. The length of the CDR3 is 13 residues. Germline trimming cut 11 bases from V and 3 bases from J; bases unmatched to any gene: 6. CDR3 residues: CASLTSGSYEQYF. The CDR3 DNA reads TGTGCCTCATTAACTAGCGGGAGCTACGAGCAGTACTTC.

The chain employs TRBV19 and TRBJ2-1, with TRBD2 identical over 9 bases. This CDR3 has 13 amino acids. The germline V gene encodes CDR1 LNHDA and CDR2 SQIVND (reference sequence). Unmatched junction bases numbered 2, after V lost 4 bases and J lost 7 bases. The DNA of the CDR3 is TGTGCCAGTAGTAGCGGGAGGGGAAATGAGCAGTTCTTC. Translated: CASSSGRGNEQFF.

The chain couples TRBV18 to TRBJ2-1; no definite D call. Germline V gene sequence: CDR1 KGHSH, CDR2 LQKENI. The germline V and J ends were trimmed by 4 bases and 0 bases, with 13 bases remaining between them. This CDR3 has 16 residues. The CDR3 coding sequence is TGTGCCAGCTCACTACGACTCAGCGACTCCTACAATGAGCAGTTCTTC. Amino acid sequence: CASSLRLSDSYNEQFF.

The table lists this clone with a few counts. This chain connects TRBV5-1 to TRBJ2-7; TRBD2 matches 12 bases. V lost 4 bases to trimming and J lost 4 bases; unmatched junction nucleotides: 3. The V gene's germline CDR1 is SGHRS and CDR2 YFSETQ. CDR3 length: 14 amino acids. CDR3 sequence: CASSTGLAGYEQYF. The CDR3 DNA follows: TGCGCCAGCAGCACGGGACTAGCGGGTTACGAGCAGTACTTC.

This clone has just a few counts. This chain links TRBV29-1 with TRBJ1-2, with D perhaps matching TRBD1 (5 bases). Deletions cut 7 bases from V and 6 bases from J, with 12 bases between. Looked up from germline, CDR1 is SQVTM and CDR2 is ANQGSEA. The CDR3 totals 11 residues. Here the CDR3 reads CSAPGFHGYTF. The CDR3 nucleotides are TGCAGCGCCCCAGGGTTCCATGGCTACACCTTC.